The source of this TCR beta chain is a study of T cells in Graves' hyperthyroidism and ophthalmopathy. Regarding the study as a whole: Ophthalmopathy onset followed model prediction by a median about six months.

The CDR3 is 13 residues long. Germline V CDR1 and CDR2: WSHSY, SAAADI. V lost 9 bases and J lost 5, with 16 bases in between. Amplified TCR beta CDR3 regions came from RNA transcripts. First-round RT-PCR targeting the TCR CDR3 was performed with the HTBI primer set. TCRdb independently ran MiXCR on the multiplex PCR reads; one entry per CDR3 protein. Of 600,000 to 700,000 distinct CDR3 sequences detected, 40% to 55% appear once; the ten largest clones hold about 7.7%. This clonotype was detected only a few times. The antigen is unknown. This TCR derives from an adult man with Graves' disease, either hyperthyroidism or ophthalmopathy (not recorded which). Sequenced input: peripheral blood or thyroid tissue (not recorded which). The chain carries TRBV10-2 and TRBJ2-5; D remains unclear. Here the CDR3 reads CASSNQRFETQYF. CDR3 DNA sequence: TGCGCCAGTTCAAACCAGAGGTTTGAGACCCAGTACTTC.